Below are 14 T cell receptor beta chains sequenced from a single sample in a study of cytomegalovirus exposure and HLA in healthy donors. 13 Jbeta primers and 60 Vbeta primers were used for the PCR. The assay was immunoSEQ multiplex PCR, and TCRdb's table has in-frame clones only and misses some. The sample lists approximately 160,000 clones; almost 80% were seen once. Specimen: PBMCs. The origin of the receptors is a young man in good health and CMV-seropositive.

This rearrangement joins TRBV4-3 to TRBJ1-2; 9 bases map to TRBD1. Germline CDR1 LGHNA, CDR2 YSLEER. The CDR3 totals 15 residues. J lost 8 bases, V lost 0 bases, and 7 bases had no gene match. The CDR3 reads CASSQDTGGAYGYTF. The CDR3 nucleotides are TGCGCCAGCAGCCAAGATACAGGGGGCGCCTACGGCTACACCTTC.

The sample holds a few counts of this clone. This rearrangement joins TRBV10-3 to TRBJ1-5, with 10 bases matching TRBD1. The CDR3 has 15 residues. V was clipped by 6 bases and J by 1 base; unmatched bases: 3. In germline, CDR1 is ENHRY, CDR2 SYGVKD. CDR3 nucleotide sequence: TGTGCCATCAGCGGACAGGGGGGGAGCAATCAGCCCCAGCATTTT. The encoded protein is CAISGQGGSNQPQHF.

J is TRBJ1-2 and V is TRBV5-1; tentatively, D is TRBD1 (5 bases). The V end lost 0 bases, the J end lost 1 base, and 10 bases lay between the germline ends. Per germline, CDR1 SGHRS and CDR2 YFSETQ. This CDR3 is built from 15 residues. CDR3 in DNA: TGCGCCAGCAGCTTGGAATGGGGCGGTAACTATGGCTACACCTTC. This encodes CASSLEWGGNYGYTF.

The gene calls are TRBV6-5 and TRBJ2-7; 10 nucleotides match TRBD2. Losses at the gene ends were 1 base for V and 6 bases for J; bases not matched to a gene: 6. The CDR3 spans 15 residues. The germline gives CDR1 MNHEY, CDR2 SVGAGI. The CDR3 DNA reads as TGTGCCAGCAGTTACTTGGGGGTAGCGGGAGGCGAGCAGTACTTC. It encodes CASSYLGVAGGEQYF.

The chain carries TRBV5-1 and TRBJ2-5; 10 positions agree with TRBD1. The CDR3 is made up of 13 amino acids. Germline trimming cut 10 bases from V and 5 bases from J; bases unmatched to any gene: 8. From germline, CDR1 is SGHRS and CDR2 YFSETQ. In nucleotides, the CDR3 is TGCGCCTCCCGACAGGGGGCTTTTGAGACCCAGTACTTC. This translates into CASRQGAFETQYF. The variable domain in full, completed from reference TRBV5-1 and TRBJ2-5, reads KAGVTQTPRYLIKTRGQQVTLSCSPISGHRSVSWYQQTPGQGLQFLFEYFSETQRNKGNFPGRFSGRQFSNSRSEMNVSTLELGDSALYLCASRQGAFETQYFGPGTRLLVL.

The rearrangement links TRBV5-6 to TRBJ2-2; tentatively, D is TRBD2 (6 bases). V was clipped by 0 bases and J by 3 bases, with 12 bases between them. Per the germline V gene, CDR1 is SGHDT and CDR2 is YYEEEE. The CDR3 spans 16 residues. The CDR3 DNA is TGTGCCAGCAGCTTGGCTCCCGGGAGAGACACCGGGGAGCTGTTTTTT. Its translation is CASSLAPGRDTGELFF.

The chain carries TRBV5-1 and TRBJ1-4, with 8 bases fitting TRBD1. This CDR3 spans 14 amino acids. CDR1 and CDR2 from the germline V gene are SGHRS and YFSETQ. J gave up 5 bases and V 3 bases, and 3 bases lay outside the gene matches. CDR3 DNA sequence: TGCGCCAGCAGCTGGGGGACAGGCAATGAAAAACTGTTTTTT. It encodes CASSWGTGNEKLFF. Variable domain in full (rest from reference TRBV5-1 and TRBJ1-4): KAGVTQTPRYLIKTRGQQVTLSCSPISGHRSVSWYQQTPGQGLQFLFEYFSETQRNKGNFPGRFSGRQFSNSRSEMNVSTLELGDSALYLCASSWGTGNEKLFFGSGTQLSVL.

This clone came up a few times. The V gene is TRBV12-5, the J gene TRBJ2-7; the D is unclear. V was pared by 6 bases and J by 3 bases, with 12 bases between. CDR1 is LGHNT and CDR2 is FRNRAP in the germline V gene. The CDR3 spans 13 residues. CDR3 sequence: CASGPASDYEQYF. The CDR3 bases are TGTGCTAGTGGCCCCGCGTCCGACTACGAGCAGTACTTC.

The CDR3 region has the DNA TGTGCCAGCAGTTCAGGTCCGGGGGATGAAAAACTGTTTTTT. Its protein is CASSSGPGDEKLFF. The chain has TRBV27 and TRBJ1-4; possibly TRBD1 for D (5 bases). The germline V and J ends were trimmed by 4 bases and 6 bases, with 12 bases remaining between them. This CDR3 comprises 14 residues. Germline V gives CDR1 MNHEY, CDR2 SMNVEV (reference sequence).

The J gene is TRBJ2-1, the V gene TRBV6-5, with D perhaps matching TRBD2 (5 bases). Germline V lookup: CDR1 MNHEY, CDR2 SVGAGI. V was trimmed by 6 bases and J by 3 bases, leaving 12 bases between them. The CDR3 has 14 amino acids. The CDR3, as DNA: TGTGCCAGCAGCTCAGGACTGGACTACAATGAGCAGTTCTTC. Translated, it gives CASSSGLDYNEQFF.

This clone has just one count. This chain uses TRBV9 with TRBJ1-2; D perhaps matches TRBD1 (6 bases). The CDR3 sequence is 13 residues long. Trimming stripped 0 bases from V and 12 bases from J, with 15 bases between. Germline V gene sequence: CDR1 SGDLS, CDR2 YYNGEE. The CDR3 nucleotides read TGTGCCAGCAGCGTAGAGGCAGGGGTAGGCCACACCTTC. Its protein is CASSVEAGVGHTF.

The chain couples TRBV7-9 to TRBJ2-7, with 7 bases matching TRBD1. This CDR3 comprises 13 residues. In germline, CDR1 is SEHNR, CDR2 FQNEAQ (reference sequence). The V gene end was trimmed by 2 bases and the J gene end by 2 bases; junction bases not matched to a gene: 0. The CDR3 is CASSLTGAYEQYF. CDR3 DNA: TGTGCCAGCAGCTTAACAGGGGCCTACGAGCAGTACTTC.

V gene TRBV2 combines with J gene TRBJ2-7; D is undetermined. CDR3 length: 13 residues. Trimming removed 6 bases from V and 3 bases from J, with 12 bases in between. Germline V gene sequence: CDR1 SNHLY, CDR2 FYNNEI. CDR3 protein: CASRPFTIYEQYF. The CDR3 bases are TGTGCCAGCAGACCCTTTACTATCTACGAGCAGTACTTC.

The V and J genes are TRBV23-1 and TRBJ1-1; 12 bases agree with TRBD1. TRBV23-1 is identified as an open reading frame with a role that is uncertain. V gave up 10 bases and J gave up 1 base; unmatched junction bases: 28. CDR3 length: 22 amino acids. CDR3 region: CATQTLNFRDRGRIVGNTEAFF. CDR3 nucleotide sequence: TGCGCCACCCAGACCTTAAACTTCCGGGACAGGGGGCGAATTGTGGGGAACACTGAAGCTTTCTTT.